This T cell receptor (beta chain) emerged from a study of T cells in Graves' hyperthyroidism and ophthalmopathy. Study-wide points: Blood shared most expanded thyroid clonotypes above 0.001.

Diagnosis rested on symptoms, serum thyroxine and TRAb, thyroid ultrasound, and orbital computed tomography. Fresh peripheral blood, 10 ml, was the source of the PBMCs. Trimming removed 2 bases from V and 1 base from J, with 11 bases in between. CDR3 length equals 15 residues. The table lists this clonotype with many counts. Its antigen is not identified. The investigators amplified TCR beta CDR3 regions from RNA transcripts. Carried out on the TCR CDR3, a first-round RT-PCR used the HTBI primer set. TCRdb ran MiXCR on the multiplex PCR reads and lists one entry per CDR3 protein. Of over 700,000 distinct CDR3 sequences in the sample, roughly 20% were seen once.

The source of this sequence is a woman in her 50s with Graves' hyperthyroidism that later progressed to Graves' ophthalmopathy. The rearrangement joins TRBV12-3 or TRBV12-4 to TRBJ2-5; unclear D gene. Source material: blood. In nucleotides, the CDR3 is TGTGCCAGCAGTTTACTGTCCAGCCGCCAAGAGACCCAGTACTTC. This encodes CASSLLSSRQETQYF.